The 11 T cell receptor beta chains below come from one sample, sequenced in a study of T-cell memory formation after mild COVID-19 (dated by TCRdb to the early 2020s). Library preparation used 5' RACE. These reads were obtained on an Illumina NovaSeq 6000. The raw public reads went through TCRdb reprocessing: fastp at Q25, MiXCR clone calling, in-frame beta chains kept. Entries that share a CDR3 protein sequence are merged under the most common genes and DNA. This sample gives roughly 100,000 distinct CDR3 sequences in total; about 18% of them show up just once. The ten top clones hold around 28% of the sample. What was sequenced was PBMCs or a T cell subset sorted from them (not recorded which). Receptors originate from an adult woman who had mild COVID-19 (a few samples of this study predate the infection). The sample titles of this study are shuffled in the database, so cell type and time point are left out; the donor was told from shared clones.

A single count supports this clonotype. The chain combines TRBV7-9 with TRBJ2-6, with TRBD1 matching over 9 bases. Germline-derived CDR1 and CDR2 are SEHNR and FQNEAQ (reference sequence). The CDR3 has 17 amino acids. With V trimmed by 4 bases and J by 0 bases, 4 bases remained unmatched. CDR3 nucleotide sequence: TGTGCCAGCAGCTCCCGGGACAGGGCCTCTGGGGCCAACGTCCTGACTTTC. Residues: CASSSRDRASGANVLTF.

The genes are TRBV21-1 and TRBJ2-7; the D segment call TRBD1 is taken from the table without a DNA check. TRBV21-1 is a pseudogene locus. This CDR3 comprises 18 residues. CDR3 sequence reads: CASSNAELMTGSTYEQYF. Written as DNA, the CDR3 is TGTGCCAGCAGCAACGCCGAACTAATGACAGGCTCTACCTACGAGCAGTACTTC.

This clonotype was seen a few times. The V call is TRBV11-3, the J call TRBJ1-1, with a tentative D call TRBD1 (5 bases). Germline lookup yields CDR1 SGHNT and CDR2 YENEEA. CDR3 length: 13 amino acids. V lost 3 bases and J lost 5, with 10 bases in between. The CDR3 region has the DNA TGTGCCAGCAGCTTGAGCCAGGGAACTGAAGCTTTCTTT. Translating gives CASSLSQGTEAFF.

This clonotype has just a few counts. The chain combines TRBV7-9 with TRBJ2-5; 8 bases are a match to TRBD1. The germline CDR1 and CDR2 sequences are SEHNR and FQNEAQ (reference sequence). Losses at the gene ends were 7 bases for V and 5 bases for J; bases not matched to a gene: 9. The CDR3 loop spans 14 amino acids. The CDR3 DNA is TGTGCCAGCACTCCCAGGGGGCGCGTGGAGACCCAGTACTTC. Its translation: CASTPRGRVETQYF.

The sample holds a few counts of this clonotype. The rearrangement uses TRBV7-9 and TRBJ2-5, with D possibly TRBD1 on 5 matching bases. Trimming took off 5 bases at V and 5 bases at J, with 18 bases between the two ends. This CDR3 spans 15 amino acids. In germline, CDR1 is SEHNR, CDR2 FQNEAQ (reference sequence). The CDR3 bases are TGTGCCAGCAGCCTTCAGGGTTCCGAGGAGGAGACCCAGTACTTC. Translated, it gives CASSLQGSEEETQYF.

CDR3 coding DNA: TGTGCCAGCAGCCTACCCGGGATTTCCAATGAGCAGTTCTTC. It specifies CASSLPGISNEQFF. The chain carries TRBV5-5 and TRBJ2-1, with D perhaps matching TRBD2 (5 bases). Germline CDR1 and CDR2: SGHKS and YYEKEE (reference sequence). The V end lost 4 bases, the J end lost 6 bases, and 14 bases lay between the germline ends. The CDR3 loop spans 14 amino acids.

The V call is TRBV7-9, the J call TRBJ2-5, with 10 positions matching TRBD1. This CDR3 has 14 amino acids. With 4 bases clipped from V and 5 bases from J, the junction kept 4 bases outside the gene matches. Germline assignment: CDR1 SEHNR and CDR2 FQNEAQ (reference sequence). CDR3 in amino acids: CASSSGQGRETQYF. CDR3 bases: TGTGCCAGCAGCTCGGGACAGGGGAGGGAGACCCAGTACTTC.

V usage is TRBV7-6 and J usage is TRBJ2-5, with D possibly being TRBD1 or TRBD2 (5 bases each). V lost 5 bases and J 4 bases, leaving 14 bases between the germline ends. The V gene's germline CDR1 is SGHVS and CDR2 FNYEAQ. This CDR3 region has 14 residues. The CDR3 sequence: CASSPAGGRETQYF. The CDR3 region has the DNA TGTGCCAGCAGCCCCGCTGGGGGACGAGAGACCCAGTACTTC.

This clonotype was counted many times. J is TRBJ2-3 and V is TRBV15; 11 nucleotides match TRBD2. CDR1 and CDR2 from the germline V gene are LNHNV and YYDKDF (reference sequence). The J segment lost 5 bases and the V segment lost 0 bases, leaving 7 bases of the junction unmatched. The CDR3 runs to 17 residues. The chain's CDR3 is CATSRDQNGLAGDTQYF. DNA of the CDR3: TGTGCCACCAGCAGAGACCAAAATGGACTAGCGGGAGATACGCAGTATTTT.

The sample holds a few counts of this clonotype. This chain links TRBV20-1 with TRBJ2-7; D possibly corresponds to TRBD2 (6 bases). The germline CDR1 and CDR2 sequences are DFQATT and SNEGSKA (reference sequence). The CDR3 totals 17 residues. V was shortened by 1 base and J by 0 bases, with 19 bases between the two germline ends. The CDR3 nucleotides are TGCAGTGCTAGAGTGCCGGACTATGGCCGAAACTCCTACGAGCAGTACTTC. It translates to CSARVPDYGRNSYEQYF.

The genes are TRBV27 and TRBJ2-1; weak D call: TRBD1 (6 bases). The CDR3 sequence is 15 residues long. Germline V CDR1 and CDR2: MNHEY, SMNVEV (reference sequence). The V end lost 10 bases, the J end lost 0 bases, and 16 bases lay between the germline ends. CDR3 sequence: CATNPTGDSYNEQFF. In DNA form, the CDR3 reads TGTGCCACAAATCCGACAGGAGACTCCTACAATGAGCAGTTCTTC.